This T cell receptor (beta chain) was sequenced during a study of blood T cell repertoires in COVID-19. Across the whole study: Acute-phase and convalescent COVID-19 samples originated in the United States, Italy and Spain. PBMCs, B-cell-depleted T cells, or T cells were the source of the cDNA or gDNA that made up the material.

The CDR3 extends over 13 amino acids. Authors' methods: Amplifying reference gene primers gave estimates of nucleated cell counts. The method was immunoSEQ multiplex PCR; TCRdb's version includes in-frame clones alone and lacks a portion of them. D and trimming come from the DNA, and the V and J calls and clone size come from that table. The data show approximately 300,000 clones, approximately 90% seen once. Concerning this clone itself: Relative to the germline gene, one junction end is altered; a read error may explain this.

What was sequenced was peripheral blood. The genes are TRBV12-3 or TRBV12-4 and TRBJ2-7, with TRBD2 matching 9 bases. This TCR came from a man aged 25 to 40 with acute or convalescent COVID-19. The DNA for the CDR3 is TGTGCCAGCAGGTTAGCGGGAGTTTACGAGCAGTACTTC. Translated, it gives CASRLAGVYEQYF.